This T cell receptor (beta chain) was captured by sequencing in a study of shared clonotypes between healthy human individuals. Generated by immunoSEQ multiplex PCR, the TCRdb table keeps only in-frame clones and is missing some. Here the sample spans about 1 million clones, approximately 76% being singletons. Germline-derived CDR1 and CDR2 are MNHEY and SMNVEV (reference sequence). V dropped 6 bases and J dropped 0 bases, with 18 bases sitting between them. This CDR3 has 17 amino acids. Remarks on this clone: Its specificity is unknown.

From CD4+ cells came CD45RA+ naive and CD45RA-negative memory subsets. Study results and caveats: A reduction in generation probabilities was seen for non-shared clonotypes relative to those shared by all four donors. In this cohort, only blood was sampled, and tissue repertoires likely differ.

The specimen sequenced was memory CD4+ T cells sorted from blood. Subset specified: CD45RA-negative fraction. The TCR comes from a man younger than 35 in good health. This chain connects TRBV27 to TRBJ1-5; D call uncertain. The CDR3 spells CASSPDAGSYSNQPQHF. In DNA, the CDR3 is TGTGCCAGCAGCCCAGATGCAGGCAGCTATAGCAATCAGCCCCAGCATTTT.